This TCR beta chain emerged from a study of CD8 T cells in ankylosing spondylitis (dated by TCRdb to about 2017). Regarding the study in general: To find TCR variants linked to disease, the study profiled T cell receptor beta repertoires in ankylosing spondylitis patients and healthy donors. In total, the full study cohort was made up of 100 to 140 healthy donors and 25 to 30 ankylosing spondylitis patients. Peripheral blood was sampled, and synovial fluid was additionally collected from ankylosing spondylitis patients.

TCRdb names Illumina HiSeq 2500 as the instrument used. Quantitative 5'-RACE with molecular barcodes was the method used to prepare the TCR beta libraries. As for the original processing: A new computational method, built on a probabilistic model of VDJ rearrangement, was used to identify disease-linked TCR variants. Starting from the raw public reads, TCRdb applied fastp trimming at Q25, assembled clones with MiXCR and retained in-frame beta chains. One record per CDR3 amino acid sequence lists the most common genes and DNA. The V and J calls were determined by TCRdb, not by the authors. Present in this sample are 220,000 or so distinct CDR3 sequences, over 9.5% of which were seen just once. The leading ten clones occupy approximately 20% of the sample. Findings and caveats that apply to the study as a whole: According to the report, matched synovial fluid samples from ankylosing spondylitis patients were significantly enriched for the disease-linked clones. A TCR beta motif of several highly homologous amino acid variants appeared characteristic of blood from ankylosing spondylitis patients. In peripheral blood, the disease-linked clones were found at relatively low frequencies and had a CD8+ phenotype. Some of the motif variants had been reported before in the synovial fluid and blood of reactive arthritis patients, a finding that suggests common disease-initiation mechanisms.

This clonotype was seen a handful of times. No cognate antigen has been identified for it. No quality values exist for individual bases; no much larger clone is one base distant. The sequenced material came from blood, either unsorted or a sorted T cell fraction (not recorded which). The sequence was obtained from a male donor with ankylosing spondylitis or in good health (not recorded which).

This receptor carries the CDR3 CSMGQGDYGYTF. The nucleotides read TGCAGTATGGGACAGGGAGACTATGGCTACACCTTC. The rearranged segments are TRBV20-1 and TRBJ1-2; a stretch of 9 junction bases matches TRBD1. The CDR3 numbers 12 residues from cysteine through phenylalanine. The kept DNA is CDR3 alone, 36 bases in frame from the first base. CDR1 and CDR2, looked up from the germline V gene (reference sequence), are DFQATT and SNEGSKA. V is cut back by 8 bases and J by 3 bases, with 4 bases in the junction unmatched.